This T cell receptor beta chain was recorded in a study of low-dose radiotherapy and immunotherapy resistance in tumors. Turning to the study itself: Each patient was administered nivolumab intravenously at 240 mg, which was a flat dose, every two weeks, along with intravenous ipilimumab at 1 mg/kg every six weeks.

First-strand cDNA used TRAV- and TRBV-specific primers, covering alpha and beta chains. TCR amplification used about 18 PCR cycles, a constant-region primer and a V-primer adapter. TCRdb re-analysed the reads in MiXCR, keeping a single row per CDR3 protein. Here the sample spans tens of thousands of distinct CDR3 sequences, 8% to 10% being singletons. Time point given: before trial treatment. Low-dose radiotherapy and low-dose cyclophosphamide, together with aspirin, ipilimumab and nivolumab, were given to donors. This clonotype has a count of ten or more. Per the germline V gene, CDR1 is SGHNT and CDR2 is YENEEA. V was trimmed by 6 bases and J by 5 bases, leaving 15 bases between them. The CDR3 consists of 14 residues.

The chain uses TRBV11-3 and TRBJ2-3; a possible D gene is TRBD2 (6 bases). Sequencing was performed on PBMCs, taken before treatment. This receptor was obtained from a male donor with prostate cancer. DNA of the CDR3: TGTGCCAGCAGTTGGATGCGGGAACAAGATACGCAGTATTTT. Protein sequence: CASSWMREQDTQYF.